The source of this TCR beta chain is a study of blood T cell repertoires in COVID-19 (dated by TCRdb to 2020 to 2022). With regard to the full study: Samples from collaborators originated in the United States, Italy and Spain and spanned both the acute and convalescent phases of COVID-19. The prospective study material was composed of cDNA or gDNA derived from T cells, B-cell-depleted T cells, or PBMCs. Subjects who had been exposed to COVID-19, were actively infected with it, or had recovered from it provided the deeply sampled blood TCRbeta repertoires that made up the dataset. The repertoires were released in a freely available public database intended as a resource for research on the immune response to SARS-CoV-2. Samples came from the ongoing ImmuneRACE study (first 160 participants) plus 1,254 subjects from 6 global collaborators. The sample metadata nearly always contained a de-identified subject ID, COVID-19 status, age in years and sex. Where HLA class I and class II types were available, the types were taken from metadata supplied by the sample provider, not from assay-based typing.

Here is what the overall study found, with its caveats: How much clinical and demographic metadata was included differed by source and by participant, and the metadata was provided uncurated.

TCRbeta CDR3 regions were amplified from genomic DNA by means of the immunoSEQ Assay, a bias-controlled multiplex PCR. The paper's processing steps were these. The number of nucleated cells in each sample was estimated by amplification of reference gene primers within the assay. To quantify the absolute abundance of each unique TCRbeta CDR3 rearrangement, sequence reads were collapsed and filtered. For each sample, productive Simpson clonality was calculated as the square root of Simpson's diversity index across productive rearrangements. This immuneACCESS table, as held by TCRdb, lists in-frame sequences with V and J called but not all clones. Of the missing ones, under half trace to an unresolved V gene in checked studies; the others have no known cause. Clone size and V and J calls were adopted from that table, with D and trimming inferred from the DNA. This sample lists 100,000 to 150,000 clones; about 88% were detected once. Of the sample, over 1% is held by the ten largest clones.

Each collaborating institution followed its own protocols to collect whole blood in K2EDTA tubes. For TCRbeta analysis, collaborators shipped samples as frozen whole blood, isolated PBMCs, or DNA extracted from either of those sample types. The germline V gene encodes CDR1 LNHDA and CDR2 SQIVND (reference sequence). Reading from cysteine to phenylalanine, the CDR3 counts 16 amino acids. Only the CDR3 region is kept as DNA, spanning 48 bases read in frame from base 1. Ends trimmed: V by 3 bases, J by 1 base; bases unmatched to a gene: 6. Remarks on this clone: Its antigen remains unidentified. No base-level quality is on record; no much larger clone is a single base apart.

The chain is assembled from TRBV19 and TRBJ1-5; TRBD1 agrees with 7 junctional bases. This TCR came from an elderly woman with acute or convalescent COVID-19. Sequencing was carried out using peripheral blood. CDR3 reads: CASSIVGGKSNQPQHF. The nucleotides are TGTGCCAGTAGTATCGTAGGGGGCAAGAGCAATCAGCCCCAGCATTTT.